The rows below give T cell receptor beta chains drawn from one sample of a study of blood T cell repertoires in COVID-19. The assay was immunoSEQ multiplex PCR, and TCRdb's table has in-frame clones only and misses some. The data hold about 120,000 clones, with roughly 84% observed a single time. The sequenced sample was peripheral blood. The receptors originated from a woman older than 75 with acute or convalescent COVID-19. Both conserved end residues are part of each CDR3. D genes are given only for firm matches. Clone size is not always given. Where it is, it says once, few, many or a class for expanded clones.

NA	TRBJ1-4	TRBV18	NA	CASSDNQGTGEKLFF	TGTGCCAGCTCCGATAACCAGGGTACAGGCGAAAAACTGTTTTTT
NA	TRBJ2-1	TRBV12-3/TRBV12-4	NA	CASTLLGSHQFF	TGTGCCAGCACCCTGCTAGGGAGTCATCAGTTCTTC
NA	TRBJ2-1	TRBV19	NA	CASSRGITYNEQFF	TGTGCCAGTAGTAGAGGGATCACCTACAATGAGCAGTTCTTC
TRBD1	TRBJ2-7	TRBV7-9	NA	CASSLMGQGREQYF	TGTGCCAGCAGCTTAATGGGACAGGGTCGGGAGCAGTACTTC
NA	TRBJ1-5	TRBV7-8	NA	CASSLGPLDQPQHF	TGTGCCAGCAGCCTGGGGCCGCTAGACCAGCCCCAGCATTTT
NA	TRBJ1-4	TRBV19	NA	CASSIGRGDNEKLFF	TGTGCCAGTAGTATCGGACGGGGTGATAATGAAAAACTGTTTTTT
NA	TRBJ2-2	TRBV5-4	NA	CASSLDSLGSPGELFF	TGTGCCAGCAGCCTCGATTCACTAGGTAGTCCCGGGGAGCTGTTTTTT
TRBD1	TRBJ2-7	TRBV9	once	CASSVRDSSYEQYF	TGTGCCAGCAGCGTCCGGGACAGCTCCTACGAGCAGTACTTC
TRBD1	TRBJ1-2	TRBV5-6	NA	CASSSGQGNYGYTF	TGTGCCAGCAGTTCAGGACAGGGGAACTATGGCTACACCTTC
TRBD1	TRBJ1-2	TRBV5-1	NA	CASSSTGTGHGYTF	TGCGCCAGCTCCTCGACCGGGACAGGGCATGGCTACACCTTC
TRBD2	TRBJ2-2	TRBV27	NA	CASSLSASGVGTGELFF	TGTGCCAGCAGTTTATCAGCGAGCGGGGTGGGGACCGGGGAGCTGTTTTTT
TRBD1	TRBJ1-2	TRBV6-4	NA	CASPGGSYGYTF	TGTGCCAGCCCAGGGGGTTCCTATGGCTACACCTTC
TRBD2	TRBJ2-2	TRBV18	NA	CASSPPGLAGATGELFF	TGTGCCAGCTCACCCCCGGGACTAGCGGGAGCAACCGGGGAGCTGTTTTTT
NA	TRBJ1-5	TRBV6-1	NA	CASSEAYVQPQHF	TGTGCCAGCAGTGAAGCGTATGTCCAGCCCCAGCATTTT
TRBD1	TRBJ2-1	TRBV5-1	NA	CASSSSQGGSYNEQFF	TGCGCCAGCAGCTCCTCACAGGGGGGCTCCTACAATGAGCAGTTCTTC
NA	TRBJ1-5	TRBV4-3	NA	CASSQDYYGFQPQHF	TGCGCCAGCAGCCAAGATTATTACGGGTTTCAGCCCCAGCATTTT
TRBD2	TRBJ2-1	TRBV5-5	NA	CASSHVGTSYGEQFF	TGTGCCAGCAGTCATGTCGGGACTAGCTACGGTGAGCAGTTCTTC
TRBD2	TRBJ2-1	TRBV5-1	NA	CASSQGLVNEQFF	TGCGCCAGCAGTCAGGGACTAGTCAATGAGCAGTTCTTC
NA	TRBJ1-3	TRBV4-1	NA	CASSQAPSSGNTIYF	TGCGCCAGCAGCCAAGCCCCGAGCTCTGGAAACACCATATATTTT
NA	TRBJ1-5	TRBV7-9	NA	CASSQAPSIHSNQPQHF	TGTGCCAGCAGCCAGGCCCCTTCGATTCATAGCAATCAGCCCCAGCATTTT
NA	TRBJ2-2	TRBV5-4	few	CASSLAGGRAGELFF	TGTGCCAGCAGCTTGGCCGGGGGGCGTGCCGGGGAGCTGTTTTTT
TRBD2	TRBJ2-7	TRBV5-6	NA	CASSYLFTSGIYEQYF	TGTGCCAGCAGCTACCTCTTCACTAGCGGGATATACGAGCAGTACTTC
NA	TRBJ1-3	TRBV4-2	NA	CASSQGPQNSGNTIYF	TGTGCCAGCAGCCAAGGGCCCCAGAACTCTGGAAACACCATATATTTT
NA	TRBJ1-4	TRBV5-1	NA	CASSIAGRANEKLFF	TGCGCCAGCAGCATAGCGGGACGAGCTAATGAAAAACTGTTTTTT
TRBD1	TRBJ1-2	TRBV28	NA	CASSLRDRGRSYTF	TGTGCCAGCAGTTTACGGGACAGGGGACGAAGCTACACCTTC
NA	TRBJ2-5	TRBV21-1	NA	CASSKIPFGCRGQETQYF	TGTGCCAGCAGCAAGATACCCTTTGGGTGCAGGGGACAAGAGACCCAGTACTTC
NA	TRBJ2-2	TRBV19	NA	CASSIGPGGSTGELFF	TGTGCCAGTAGTATCGGGCCAGGGGGGAGCACCGGGGAGCTGTTTTTT
TRBD1	TRBJ1-4	TRBV2	NA	CASSYRGINEKLFF	TGTGCCAGCAGCTACAGGGGTATTAATGAAAAACTGTTTTTT
TRBD2	TRBJ2-7	TRBV6-2/TRBV6-3	NA	CASSRRSGGATYEQYF	TGTGCCAGCAGTCGGCGGAGCGGGGGGGCTACCTACGAGCAGTACTTC
TRBD1	TRBJ2-3	TRBV15	NA	CATSRSPGGARTDTQYF	TGTGCCACCAGCAGATCCCCAGGGGGCGCAAGGACAGATACGCAGTATTTT
NA	TRBJ2-1	TRBV7-9	NA	CASSLEKGWRSGQFF	TGTGCCAGCAGCTTAGAGAAGGGGTGGAGATCTGGGCAGTTCTTC
NA	TRBJ1-1	TRBV4-2	NA	CASSPILVGGLSTEAFF	TGTGCCAGCAGCCCCATACTTGTCGGGGGGCTGAGCACTGAAGCTTTCTTT
NA	TRBJ1-1	TRBV15	NA	CATSRDVQSEAFF	TGTGCCACCAGCAGAGATGTCCAGTCTGAAGCTTTCTTT
TRBD1	TRBJ2-5	TRBV5-1	NA	CASSLAGQGETQYF	TGCGCCAGCAGCTTGGCGGGACAGGGGGAGACCCAGTACTTC
NA	TRBJ2-1	TRBV18	NA	CASSQTISAEQFF	TGTGCCAGCTCACAAACCATCAGCGCTGAGCAGTTCTTC
NA	TRBJ1-5	TRBV7-8	NA	CASSLGTYVTNQPQHF	TGTGCCAGCAGCTTAGGGACATACGTCACCAATCAGCCCCAGCATTTT
NA	TRBJ1-2	TRBV3-1/TRBV3-2	NA	CASSQSGGSRQAYGYTF	TGTGCCAGCAGCCAATCCGGAGGGAGCAGGCAGGCCTATGGCTACACCTTC
TRBD1	TRBJ1-1	TRBV5-1	once	CASSFQGADTEAFF	TGCGCCAGCAGTTTTCAGGGGGCGGACACTGAAGCTTTCTTT
TRBD2	TRBJ2-2	TRBV15	NA	CATSRGAGVTGELFF	TGTGCCACCAGCAGGGGAGCGGGGGTCACCGGGGAGCTGTTTTTT
TRBD2	TRBJ2-3	TRBV2	NA	CASRGLVSNTDTQYF	TGTGCCAGCAGGGGACTAGTATCGAACACAGATACGCAGTATTTT
NA	TRBJ1-1	TRBV9	NA	CASSPSTVNTEAFF	TGTGCCAGCAGCCCGTCGACTGTGAACACTGAAGCTTTCTTT
NA	TRBJ1-2	TRBV6-5	NA	CASSYSANYGYTF	TGTGCCAGCAGTTATTCAGCTAACTATGGCTACACCTTC
TRBD1	TRBJ2-2	TRBV27	NA	CASSFSGLTGGAKTGELFF	TGTGCCAGCAGTTTCTCAGGACTCACAGGGGGCGCGAAAACCGGGGAGCTGTTTTTT
NA	TRBJ1-2	TRBV5-1	NA	CASSLADLDSAGGWFGYTF	TGCGCCAGCAGCTTGGCCGATCTGGACTCTGCGGGGGGCTGGTTTGGCTACACCTTC
TRBD2	TRBJ2-3	TRBV18	NA	CASSPRLAGGAAPSTDTQYF	TGTGCCAGCTCACCACGGCTAGCGGGGGGTGCAGCCCCGAGCACAGATACGCAGTATTTT
TRBD2	TRBJ2-2	TRBV5-4	NA	CASSPSGSDTGELFF	TGTGCCAGCAGTCCAAGCGGGAGTGACACCGGGGAGCTGTTTTTT
NA	TRBJ2-1	TRBV5-4	NA	CASIPPGTTHNEQFF	TGTGCCAGCATTCCACCTGGGACAACTCACAATGAGCAGTTCTTC
TRBD1	TRBJ1-2	TRBV19	NA	CASRDRGRGDGYTF	TGTGCCAGTAGAGACAGGGGGCGCGGTGATGGCTACACCTTC
TRBD1	TRBJ1-1	TRBV18	NA	CASSPGTGGGTEAFF	TGTGCCAGCTCACCCGGTACAGGGGGAGGTACTGAAGCTTTCTTT
NA	TRBJ1-2	TRBV9	NA	CASSEREKVTYGYTF	TGTGCCAGCAGCGAACGGGAGAAGGTAACCTATGGCTACACCTTC
TRBD2	TRBJ2-1	TRBV13	NA	CASSLESLAGGPGYEQFF	TGTGCCAGCAGCTTAGAAAGTCTAGCGGGAGGGCCAGGCTATGAGCAGTTCTTC
TRBD1	TRBJ1-3	TRBV19	NA	CASRRGPGNTIYF	TGTGCCAGTAGGAGGGGGCCAGGAAACACCATATATTTT
TRBD1	TRBJ1-1	TRBV28	NA	CASSPYRGRTEAFF	TGTGCCAGCAGTCCCTACAGGGGTCGCACTGAAGCTTTCTTT